Listed below are T cell receptor beta chains from one sample, sequenced in a study of sequential checkpoint blockade in melanoma. TCRdb's table, derived via immunoSEQ multiplex PCR, lists solely in-frame clones and lacks some. The table records some 32,000 clones, roughly 85% of them present only once. This sample comprised CD8+ T cells sorted from blood (inferred from file names), obtained from a patient given nivolumab and ipilimumab in sequence. The source is a human donor with melanoma. Both conserved end residues are trimmed from each CDR3.

v_gene | CDR3aa
TRBV20-1 | SAHNYEQY
TRBV9 | ASSLRAGTPLEQY
TRBV27 | ASSLSGTPYEQY
TRBV2 | ASSEAVVKGGYGYT
TRBV7-3 | ASSLILVGYNEQF
TRBV13 | ASSSGTSESYEQY
TRBV19 | ASSIDQSSGSTGELF
TRBV5-4 | ASSYLGGRSYEQY
TRBV7-2 | ASSPVGRSSYEQY
TRBV28 | ASSPRGEWYEQY
TRBV5-1 | ASSLGWAGRNEAF
TRBV29-1 | SVVRGLDTEAF
TRBV6-5 | ASSSGLGGYT
TRBV5-4 | AIVTGQSYNEQF
TRBV7-9 | ASRPPTGRNYEQY
TRBV7-9 | ASSLDAGGNYGYT
TRBV14 | ASSPFRGAPLH
TRBV4-3 | ASSQGPTNNEQF
TRBV5-6 | ASSLARGVRNSPLH
TRBV27 | ASSYVGGEGEAF
TRBV5-4 | ASSWGLAGGGYEQY
TRBV15 | ATSIGHLNTEAF
TRBV27 | ASSLRSSNTEAF
TRBV5-1 | ASRKTSGMTYNEQF
TRBV9 | ARSPSGQGASEAF
TRBV4-1 | ASSQGLAGSGEQF
TRBV2 | ASAGGARSYEQY
TRBV5-1 | ASSPDGSSYEQY
TRBV4-1 | ASSQRTGGEEQY
TRBV7-9 | ASSLLVSSYEQY
TRBV29-1 | SVVKYGDRVGNTIY
TRBV5-6 | ASSPWTAEAF
TRBV7-8 | ASSSDPDWEQF
TRBV2 | ASSEGSMAAETQY
TRBV27 | ASSLSRGVYSYEQY
TRBV21-1 | ASSRFLGHYEQY
TRBV15 | ATSNRDRGRGDEQY
TRBV28 | ASRPPGTGVGYT
TRBV27 | ASKFSLAGNEQF
TRBV2 | ARPAGTEAF
TRBV7-6 | ASSIGTSRNTIY
TRBV11-2 | ASSLGQVYGYT